Each of the 18 T cell receptor beta chains below was sequenced from the same sample in a study of OX40 agonist ivuxolimab in advanced cancers. Method: immunoSEQ multiplex PCR; TCRdb's copy keeps in-frame clones and lacks some. The repertoire holds tens of thousands of clones, with approximately 85% as singletons. The material was CD4+ or CD8+ T cells sorted from blood, obtained in a trial of the OX40 agonist ivuxolimab. These TCRs come from an adult with an advanced solid tumor such as melanoma, head and neck, liver or kidney cancer.

This chain links TRBV7-2 with TRBJ1-1, with D possibly TRBD1 on 5 matching bases. The V gene's germline CDR1 is SGHTA and CDR2 FQGNSA. V shed 6 bases and J shed 3 bases, with 11 bases lying between them. This CDR3 region has 13 residues. The CDR3 nucleotides read TGTGCCAGCAGTATACAGGCAGACACTGAAGCTTTCTTT. Translated, it gives CASSIQADTEAFF.

The chain links TRBV27 to TRBJ2-7; perhaps D is TRBD1 or TRBD2 (6 bases each). CDR3 length: 15 amino acids. The V end lost 8 bases, the J end lost 0 bases, and 17 bases lay between the germline ends. Germline CDR1 and CDR2: MNHEY and SMNVEV (reference sequence). CDR3 residues: CASRPGAGISYEQYF. CDR3 DNA sequence: TGTGCCAGCCGACCGGGGGCTGGGATCTCCTACGAGCAGTACTTC.

The rearrangement links TRBV7-2 to TRBJ1-5; 7 bases agree with TRBD1. CDR1 and CDR2 (germline): SGHTA, FQGNSA. This CDR3 is 14 amino acids long. V lost 5 bases to trimming and J lost 2 bases; unmatched junction nucleotides: 3. CDR3 loop: CASSVGTGNQPQHF. In DNA, the CDR3 is TGTGCCAGCAGCGTCGGGACAGGCAATCAGCCCCAGCATTTT.

The rearrangement joins TRBV5-1 to TRBJ2-7; D possibly matches TRBD1 or TRBD2 (5 bases each). V lost 0 bases and J 3 bases, leaving 7 bases between the germline ends. CDR1 is SGHRS, CDR2 YFSETQ, per germline. The CDR3 spans 13 residues. CDR3 protein: CASSLGGNYEQYF. CDR3 in DNA: TGCGCCAGCAGCTTGGGGGGGAACTACGAGCAGTACTTC.

The chain combines TRBV5-4 with TRBJ1-6, with TRBD1 identical over 7 bases. Germline V gene sequence: CDR1 SGHNT, CDR2 YYREEE (reference sequence). This CDR3 comprises 14 residues. V gave up 5 bases and J gave up 4 bases; unmatched junction bases: 3. The CDR3 is CASSLQGYNSPLHF. The CDR3 nucleotides are TGTGCCAGCAGTCTACAGGGGTATAATTCACCCCTCCACTTT. The whole variable domain, remainder taken from reference TRBV5-4 and TRBJ1-6, is ETGVTQSPTHLIKTRGQQVTLRCSSQSGHNTVSWYQQALGQGPQFIFQYYREEENGRGNFPPRFSGLQFPNYSSELNVNALELDDSALYLCASSLQGYNSPLHFGNGTRLTVT.

The V gene is TRBV5-1, the J gene TRBJ2-7; D is unclear. Germline V gene data show CDR1 as SGHRS and CDR2 as YFSETQ. There are 13 residues in the CDR3. V was cut by 4 bases and J by 6 bases, with 14 bases left in between. Here the CDR3 reads CASSPGPDGEQYF. The CDR3 nucleotides are TGCGCCAGCAGCCCCGGACCCGACGGCGAGCAGTACTTC.

The gene calls are TRBV19 and TRBJ1-2, with TRBD1 matching over 11 bases. This CDR3 is 17 amino acids long. Germline V gene data show CDR1 as LNHDA and CDR2 as SQIVND (reference sequence). J was trimmed by 5 bases and V by 4 bases; bases with no gene match: 12. The chain's CDR3 is CASSTFKDRGLRYGYTF. The DNA of the CDR3 is TGTGCCAGTAGTACCTTCAAGGACAGGGGGCTTCGTTATGGCTACACCTTC.

The chain employs TRBV4-2 and TRBJ1-4; 9 bases map to TRBD1. In germline, CDR1 is LGHNA, CDR2 YNFKEQ. V shed 0 bases, J shed 4 bases, and the junction held 3 bases outside the gene matches. CDR3 length: 16 residues. The CDR3 here is CASSQEGQGNNEKLFF. In nucleotides, the CDR3 is TGTGCCAGCAGCCAAGAGGGACAGGGAAATAATGAAAAACTGTTTTTT.

The chain has TRBV6-6 and TRBJ1-3; D not certain. The V end lost 0 bases, the J end lost 1 base, and 7 bases lay between the germline ends. CDR1 MNHNY and CDR2 SVGAGI come from the germline V gene (reference sequence). The CDR3 has 15 amino acids. The CDR3 coding sequence is TGTGCCAGCAGTTACTCCCCTCAATCTGGAAACACCATATATTTT. It translates to CASSYSPQSGNTIYF.

The rearrangement uses TRBV20-1 and TRBJ2-7; D is unresolved. Germline V gene sequence: CDR1 DFQATT, CDR2 SNEGSKA (reference sequence). This CDR3 contains 11 residues. V was shortened by 0 bases and J by 6 bases, with 6 bases between the two germline ends. The CDR3: CSARDLGEQYF. The CDR3 nucleotides are TGCAGTGCTAGAGATTTGGGCGAGCAGTACTTC.

This chain uses TRBV18 with TRBJ2-3; 7 positions agree with TRBD1. The CDR3 runs to 15 residues. The J segment lost 7 bases and the V segment lost 2 bases, leaving 9 bases of the junction unmatched. In germline, CDR1 is KGHSH, CDR2 LQKENI. The CDR3 DNA reads as TGTGCCAGCTCACCAGCTACAGGGGTCAAAAATACGCAGTATTTT. It yields the protein CASSPATGVKNTQYF.

This chain connects TRBV9 to TRBJ2-7; 10 bases match TRBD2. Germline assignment: CDR1 SGDLS and CDR2 YYNGEE. CDR3 length: 14 amino acids. V shed 0 bases and J 3 bases; nucleotides not matched to a gene: 0. The CDR3 loop reads CASSVASGSYEQYF. The CDR3 DNA follows: TGTGCCAGCAGCGTAGCTAGCGGGAGCTACGAGCAGTACTTC.

The gene calls are TRBV7-3 and TRBJ2-1; D gene ambiguous. Germline-derived CDR1 and CDR2 are SGHTA and FQGTGA. The CDR3 spans 16 residues. Trimming removed 5 bases at V and 5 bases at J, with 19 bases between. CDR3 sequence (DNA): TGTGCCAGCAGCCCCGCTAGTTACCTGTCCCACAATGAGCAGTTCTTC. It specifies CASSPASYLSHNEQFF. Combining the CDR3 with reference TRBV7-3 and TRBJ2-1 gives the whole variable domain GAGVSQTPSNKVTEKGKYVELRCDPISGHTALYWYRQSLGQGPEFLIYFQGTGAADDSGLPNDRFFAVRPEGSVSTLKIQRTERGDSAVYLCASSPASYLSHNEQFFGPGTRLTVL.

This chain uses TRBV2 with TRBJ2-7, with D possibly TRBD1 on 6 matching bases. The CDR3 consists of 14 residues. The germline V gene has CDR1 SNHLY and CDR2 FYNNEI. V lost 5 bases and J lost 2, with 13 bases in between. CDR3: CASSKQGLPYEQYF. As DNA, the CDR3 is TGTGCCAGCAGTAAACAGGGATTACCCTACGAGCAGTACTTC.

The chain recombines TRBV9 with TRBJ1-1; D call uncertain. In germline, CDR1 is SGDLS, CDR2 YYNGEE. The CDR3 covers 13 residues. Trimming stripped 4 bases from V and 3 bases from J, with 10 bases between. DNA of the CDR3: TGTGCCAGCAGCCTTCACGTCCACACTGAAGCTTTCTTT. Protein sequence: CASSLHVHTEAFF.

The chain carries TRBV5-4 and TRBJ2-5, with no clear D. CDR3 length: 13 residues. Germline V gene data show CDR1 as SGHNT and CDR2 as YYREEE (reference sequence). V was trimmed by 3 bases and J by 5 bases, leaving 11 bases between them. CDR3 residues: CASSSPPAETQYF. The CDR3 DNA follows: TGTGCCAGCAGCTCCCCCCCTGCTGAGACCCAGTACTTC.

The chain uses TRBV18 and TRBJ1-3, with unresolved D. The CDR3 length is 13 residues. Trimming cost V 6 bases and J 2 bases, with 8 bases left between them. CDR1 and CDR2 from the germline V gene are KGHSH and LQKENI. The CDR3 sequence is CASSGQPGNTIYF. DNA of the CDR3: TGTGCCAGCTCGGGTCAACCTGGAAACACCATATATTTT.

The rearrangement links TRBV2 to TRBJ2-7; 7 bases fit TRBD1. The CDR3 runs 13 residues. Per the germline V gene, CDR1 is SNHLY and CDR2 is FYNNEI. The V and J ends lost 7 bases and 0 bases, in that order; junction bases with no gene match: 3. DNA of the CDR3: TGTGCCAGCAAGGGACAGAACTCCTACGAGCAGTACTTC. Translated, it gives CASKGQNSYEQYF.